These 23 T cell receptor beta chains originate from one sample sequenced in a study of blood T cells in healthy people across ages. Alongside a J-beta primer mix, a sample-barcoded 5' primer served in a second PCR lasting 7 to 11 cycles. TCRdb reprocessed the 5' RACE reads via MiXCR and lists one record per CDR3 protein. The sample holds around 1.5 million distinct CDR3 sequences; almost 35% are singletons and the top ten take 10% to 12%. Sequenced input: blood. These receptors were collected from a woman in her thirties in good health.

The chain couples TRBV2 to TRBJ1-1; the D gene is possibly TRBD1 (5 bases). The CDR3 length is 15 residues. Trimming removed 7 bases from V and 4 bases from J, with 19 bases in between. Germline V lookup: CDR1 SNHLY, CDR2 FYNNEI. In DNA form, the CDR3 reads TGTGCCAGCACAGGGCTCCCAGCCGTGAGCACTGAAGCTTTCTTT. This encodes CASTGLPAVSTEAFF.

V and J are TRBV10-3 and TRBJ2-1; TRBD2 aligns across 7 bases. J gave up 7 bases and V 7 bases, and 7 bases lay outside the gene matches. The CDR3 covers 13 residues. The germline CDR1 and CDR2 sequences are ENHRY and SYGVKD. CDR3 sequence (DNA): TGTGCCATCATGTTGCGGGAGAGGAATGAGCAGTTCTTC. Residues: CAIMLRERNEQFF.

The V gene is TRBV12-3 or TRBV12-4, the J gene TRBJ1-4; TRBD1 is a possible D gene (6 bases). The CDR3 spans 14 residues. V was trimmed by 8 bases and J by 7 bases, leaving 17 bases between them. The CDR3, as DNA: TGTGCCAGCTATGAACAGGGAAGAGGTGAAAAACTGTTTTTT. This sequence encodes CASYEQGRGEKLFF.

This clonotype has more than one count but fewer than ten. The rearrangement uses TRBV2 and TRBJ2-7; the match to TRBD1 covers 7 bases. Per the germline V gene, CDR1 is SNHLY and CDR2 is FYNNEI. CDR3 length equals 15 residues. The V segment lost 6 bases and the J segment 0 bases; nucleotides outside the gene matches: 8. CDR3 coding DNA: TGTGCCAGCAGCAGGGGACAGTTTAGCTCCTACGAGCAGTACTTC. Protein product: CASSRGQFSSYEQYF.

The V gene is TRBV7-6, the J gene TRBJ2-7; possibly TRBD1 for D (6 bases). V dropped 6 bases and J dropped 0 bases, with 15 bases sitting between them. CDR3 length equals 15 residues. Germline CDR1 and CDR2: SGHVS and FNYEAQ. The CDR3: CASSPQGTSSYEQYF. The CDR3 DNA sequence: TGTGCCAGCAGTCCTCAGGGGACCAGCTCCTACGAGCAGTACTTC.

This clonotype was observed a few times. This chain uses TRBV20-1 with TRBJ2-1, with D hard to call. V shed 3 bases and J shed 4 bases, with 13 bases lying between them. The CDR3 is 14 residues long. Germline V gives CDR1 DFQATT, CDR2 SNEGSKA (reference sequence). The CDR3 DNA reads as TGCAGTGCTAGGATCGCTCAAAGATACAATGAGCAGTTCTTC. This encodes CSARIAQRYNEQFF.

This clonotype was observed many times. The chain recombines TRBV12-3 or TRBV12-4 with TRBJ2-1, with 7 bases that match TRBD2. This CDR3 has 15 amino acids. With 3 bases clipped from V and 2 bases from J, the junction kept 4 bases outside the gene matches. The CDR3 DNA reads as TGTGCCAGCAGTTTTGGGCTAGCGGCCTACAATGAGCAGTTCTTC. Translation gives CASSFGLAAYNEQFF.

The chain joins TRBV13 to TRBJ1-2, with D possibly TRBD1 on 6 matching bases. CDR1 PRHDT and CDR2 FYEKMQ come from the germline V gene (reference sequence). Trimming took off 5 bases at V and 6 bases at J, with 10 bases between the two ends. CDR3 length: 12 residues. Written as DNA, the CDR3 is TGTGCCAGCAGCCCGCACAGGGATGGCTACACCTTC. It codes for CASSPHRDGYTF.

V is TRBV6-2 or TRBV6-3 and J is TRBJ2-1; 10 bases are a match to TRBD2. The CDR3 sequence is 16 residues long. Losses at the gene ends were 2 bases for V and 8 bases for J; bases not matched to a gene: 9. CDR1 MNHEY and CDR2 SVGEGT come from the germline V gene. CDR3 residues: CASSYPERGGGYEQFF. CDR3 coding DNA: TGTGCCAGCAGTTACCCGGAGCGGGGGGGAGGATATGAGCAGTTCTTC.

V gene TRBV20-1 combines with J gene TRBJ2-3, with 12 bases identical to TRBD2. CDR3 length equals 16 residues. Germline V gene lookup returns CDR1 DFQATT and CDR2 SNEGSKA (reference sequence). The J segment lost 3 bases and the V segment lost 2 bases, leaving 6 bases of the junction unmatched. The CDR3: CSARKLAGGMTDTQYF. CDR3 nucleotides: TGCAGTGCTAGAAAGCTAGCGGGAGGGATGACAGATACGCAGTATTTT.

The table lists this clonotype with a few counts. The chain couples TRBV12-3 or TRBV12-4 to TRBJ1-5; D possibly corresponds to TRBD1 (6 bases). V lost 5 bases, J lost 4 bases, and 12 bases lay in between. This CDR3 spans 14 amino acids. This CDR3 reads CASSLQGRNQPQHF. CDR3 nucleotides: TGTGCCAGCAGTCTACAGGGTAGAAATCAGCCCCAGCATTTT.

The gene calls are TRBV5-1 and TRBJ2-2; 10 bases agree with TRBD2. V lost 7 bases to trimming and J lost 0 bases; unmatched junction nucleotides: 9. The CDR3 consists of 17 residues. Germline CDR1 reads SGHRS; CDR2 reads YFSETQ. This CDR3 reads CASGPLAGGANTGELFF. CDR3 DNA: TGCGCCAGCGGCCCATTAGCGGGGGGCGCGAACACCGGGGAGCTGTTTTTT.

This clonotype is a singleton in its sample. The V gene is TRBV20-1, the J gene TRBJ1-2, with unresolved D. Germline V lookup: CDR1 DFQATT, CDR2 SNEGSKA (reference sequence). V lost 0 bases and J lost 0, with 17 bases in between. The CDR3 is 17 residues long. DNA for the CDR3: TGCAGTGCTAGAGATAGGAAATCCGGTTCTCCTAACTATGGCTACACCTTC. Protein product: CSARDRKSGSPNYGYTF.

In its sample, this clonotype was seen many times. The V and J genes are TRBV5-1 and TRBJ2-7, with D possibly TRBD1 on 5 matching bases. Germline V gene data show CDR1 as SGHRS and CDR2 as YFSETQ. V shed 5 bases and J shed 1 base, with 10 bases lying between them. The CDR3 consists of 13 residues. CDR3: CASSTDSSYEQYF. The CDR3 DNA sequence: TGCGCCAGCAGTACCGACAGTTCCTACGAGCAGTACTTC.

The rearrangement uses TRBV4-1 and TRBJ1-1; D is perhaps TRBD1 (5 bases). Germline V gene lookup returns CDR1 MGHRA and CDR2 YSYEKL. CDR3 length: 15 residues. Trimming removed 2 bases at V and 1 base at J, with 11 bases between. The chain's CDR3 is CASSQPGTANTEAFF. DNA for the CDR3: TGCGCCAGCAGCCAACCCGGGACGGCGAACACTGAAGCTTTCTTT.

This clonotype came up a few times. The chain joins TRBV7-9 to TRBJ2-6, with 9 bases identical to TRBD1. This CDR3 contains 19 residues. Trimming removed 0 bases from V and 3 bases from J; junction bases left unmatched: 9. The germline V gene has CDR1 SEHNR and CDR2 FQNEAQ (reference sequence). CDR3 region: CASSLALTGTGYGANVLTF. CDR3 bases: TGTGCCAGCAGCTTAGCACTAACCGGGACAGGGTATGGGGCCAACGTCCTGACTTTC.

In this sample, this clonotype turned up a few times. Just one base apart from a much larger clone, this may be a read error. This sequence joins TRBV4-2 and TRBJ1-2; D is perhaps TRBD1 (6 bases). Germline V lookup: CDR1 LGHNA, CDR2 YNFKEQ. The CDR3 runs to 16 residues. CDR3 protein: CASRQDTTGSNYGYTF. CDR3 sequence (DNA): TGTGCCAGCAGGCAAGACACGACAGGCTCTAACTATGGCTACACCTTC.

The chain recombines TRBV5-1 with TRBJ1-2, with D possibly TRBD1 on 5 matching bases. Germline V gene lookup returns CDR1 SGHRS and CDR2 YFSETQ. The CDR3 extends over 15 amino acids. V lost 6 bases and J lost 1, with 16 bases in between. The CDR3 DNA is TGCGCCAGCAACTCGAGGGCAGGGAATAACTATGGCTACACCTTC. This translates into CASNSRAGNNYGYTF.

In this sample, this clonotype turned up a few times. The V gene is TRBV20-1, the J gene TRBJ2-5; possible D gene TRBD1, 6 bases. CDR3 size: 14 residues. Germline V CDR1 and CDR2: DFQATT, SNEGSKA (reference sequence). Trimming cost V 1 base and J 5 bases, with 14 bases left between them. This chain's CDR3 is CSARAVTGWETQYF. CDR3 in DNA: TGCAGTGCTAGAGCCGTCACAGGGTGGGAGACCCAGTACTTC.

This clonotype occurred a few times. V usage is TRBV20-1 and J usage is TRBJ2-1, with 11 bases aligning to TRBD2. Trimming cost V 4 bases and J 6 bases; bases outside gene matches: 14. This CDR3 is 17 amino acids long. Germline-derived CDR1 and CDR2 are DFQATT and SNEGSKA (reference sequence). CDR3 in DNA: TGCAGTGCTATAATCCCGTGGGCTAGCGGGGGGCCCAATGAGCAGTTCTTC. Translating it yields CSAIIPWASGGPNEQFF.

This clonotype was recorded a few times. This chain uses TRBV5-1 with TRBJ1-2, with TRBD1 matching over 9 bases. The V and J ends lost 3 bases and 4 bases, in that order; junction bases with no gene match: 7. This CDR3 has 15 amino acids. Germline CDR1 is SGHRS and CDR2 is YFSETQ. The CDR3 DNA follows: TGCGCCAGCAGCTCGAACACAGGGGGCGGCTATGGCTACACCTTC. As protein: CASSSNTGGGYGYTF.

V is TRBV5-5 and J is TRBJ2-6; 8 bases fit TRBD1. Germline values: CDR1 SGHKS, CDR2 YYEKEE (reference sequence). The trim removed 2 bases at V and 0 bases at J, leaving 1 base unmatched. This CDR3 is built from 16 residues. The DNA for the CDR3 is TGTGCCAGCAGCTTTACAGGGGGCTCTGGGGCCAACGTCCTGACTTTC. Protein product: CASSFTGGSGANVLTF.

In its sample, this clonotype was seen a few times. This sequence joins TRBV18 and TRBJ2-7; possibly TRBD1 for D (5 bases). The V gene lost 5 bases and the J gene lost 7 bases, with 21 bases spanning the gap. Germline CDR1 and CDR2: KGHSH and LQKENI. The CDR3 extends over 15 amino acids. CDR3 region: CASSSTGLSMGEQYF. CDR3 coding DNA: TGTGCCAGCTCATCCACAGGCCTATCCATGGGAGAGCAGTACTTC.